One sample yielded the 8 T cell receptor beta chains listed below, sequenced in a study of cytomegalovirus exposure and HLA in healthy donors. 13 Jbeta primers and 60 Vbeta primers were used for the PCR. This table comes from immunoSEQ multiplex PCR, and its TCRdb copy is limited to in-frame clones, with some not included. Of 75,000 to 95,000 clones in the sample, more than 60% were seen once. What was sequenced was PBMCs. These receptor sequences come from a man aged 25 to 45 in good health and CMV-seronegative.

V is TRBV7-2 and J is TRBJ1-6; possibly TRBD1 for D (5 bases). The CDR3 is made up of 15 amino acids. The germline V gene has CDR1 SGHTA and CDR2 FQGNSA. V lost 1 base to trimming and J lost 7 bases, with 11 bases between them. The CDR3 loop reads CASSLDAGSNSPLHF. The CDR3 DNA follows: TGTGCCAGCAGCTTAGACGCAGGGTCCAATTCACCCCTCCACTTT.

V usage is TRBV11-2 and J usage is TRBJ1-2; TRBD1 aligns across 7 bases. CDR1 and CDR2 from the germline V gene are SGHAT and FQNNGV. The CDR3 sequence is 14 residues long. With 5 bases clipped from V and 6 bases from J, the junction kept 9 bases outside the gene matches. CDR3 in DNA: TGTGCCAGCAGCGGGAGACAGGGTCTCGATGGCTACACCTTC. It specifies CASSGRQGLDGYTF.

The CDR3 spells CARCERAGQGNEQFF. The CDR3 bases are TGTGCCAGGTGTGAGCGAGCGGGGCAGGGGAATGAGCAGTTCTTC. The chain combines TRBV21-1 with TRBJ2-1; TRBD2, the D gene given by the table, was not confirmed from the DNA. TRBV21-1 is assigned pseudogene status. The CDR3 loop spans 15 amino acids.

This clone turned up a few times. The V gene is TRBV11-2, the J gene TRBJ2-7, with TRBD2 matching over 11 bases. After removal of 4 bases from V and 0 bases from J, the junction contained 5 bases not matched to a gene. This CDR3 comprises 16 residues. CDR1 and CDR2 from the germline V gene are SGHAT and FQNNGV. The CDR3 spells CASSSITSGSSYEQYF. CDR3 nucleotides: TGTGCCAGCAGCTCGATTACTAGCGGGAGCTCCTACGAGCAGTACTTC.

The chain links TRBV19 to TRBJ2-3; 9 bases agree with TRBD1. This CDR3 has 16 amino acids. The trim removed 5 bases at V and 2 bases at J, leaving 8 bases unmatched. CDR1 is LNHDA, CDR2 SQIVND, per germline (reference sequence). The CDR3 nucleotides are TGTGCCAGTAGTGGGCGACAGGGGGAGGTCACAGATACGCAGTATTTT. This codes for CASSGRQGEVTDTQYF.

Points on this clone: Other DNA sequences in this specimen translate into the identical CDR3. CDR3 loop: CASSYRGGETQYF. The CDR3 coding sequence is TGTGCCAGCAGTTACCGGGGGGGGGAGACCCAGTACTTC. The rearrangement joins TRBV6-6 to TRBJ2-5; 8 nucleotides line up with TRBD2. The V gene end was trimmed by 2 bases and the J gene end by 5 bases; junction bases not matched to a gene: 1. Germline CDR1 and CDR2: MNHNY and SVGAGI (reference sequence). The CDR3 length is 13 residues.

This chain links TRBV7-3 with TRBJ1-6; maybe TRBD1 (5 bases). The CDR3 runs 14 residues. CDR1 is SGHTA and CDR2 is FQGTGA in the germline V gene. The V and J ends lost 2 bases and 10 bases respectively, with 12 bases between them. The CDR3 loop reads CASSLAGLESPLHF. The CDR3 coding sequence is TGTGCCAGCAGCTTAGCAGGGTTGGAATCACCCCTCCACTTT.

This clone has a handful of counts. V and J are TRBV9 and TRBJ1-4, with D possibly TRBD1 on 6 matching bases. V shed 4 bases and J shed 7 bases, with 8 bases lying between them. The CDR3 is 12 residues long. CDR1 and CDR2 (germline): SGDLS, YYNGEE. The CDR3 loop is CASSRGGEKLFF. The CDR3, as DNA: TGTGCCAGCAGCCGAGGGGGTGAAAAACTGTTTTTT.